This T cell receptor beta chain stems from a study of CD8+CD57+ T cells in acquired aplastic anemia. The junction had 5 bases not matched to a gene; V was cut back by 6 bases and J by 5 bases. The germline V gene has CDR1 SGHAT and CDR2 FQNNGV. This CDR3 region has 14 residues. Profiling of TCR beta VDJ combinations and CDR3 sequences used genomic DNA as template. TCRdb re-analysed the reads in MiXCR, keeping a single row per CDR3 protein. The data hold 220,000 or so distinct CDR3 sequences, with 65% observed a single time. Patients selected for sequencing had displayed CD8+CD57+ cell expansion by flow cytometry.

Sequenced sample: sorted CD4+, CD8+, or CD8+CD57+ T cells (not recorded which) from PBMCs. This chain uses TRBV11-2 with TRBJ2-1; 9 bases line up with TRBD2. The source is a human donor with aplastic anemia. As DNA, the CDR3 is TGTGCCAGCAGTTCTAGCGGGATCGACAATGAGCAGTTCTTC. It specifies CASSSSGIDNEQFF.